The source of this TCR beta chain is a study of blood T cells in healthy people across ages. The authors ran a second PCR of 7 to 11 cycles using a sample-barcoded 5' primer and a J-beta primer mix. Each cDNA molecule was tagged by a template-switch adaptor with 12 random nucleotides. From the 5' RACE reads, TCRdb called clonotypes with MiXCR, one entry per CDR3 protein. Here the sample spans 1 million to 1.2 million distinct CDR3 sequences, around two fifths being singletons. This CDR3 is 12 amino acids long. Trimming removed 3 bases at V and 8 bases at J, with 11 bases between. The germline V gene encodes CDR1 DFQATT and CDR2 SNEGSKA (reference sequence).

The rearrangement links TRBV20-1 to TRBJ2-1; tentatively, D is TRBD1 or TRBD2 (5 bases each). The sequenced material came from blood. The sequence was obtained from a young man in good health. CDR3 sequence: CSASWGGHEQFF. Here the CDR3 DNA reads TGCAGTGCTAGTTGGGGCGGGCATGAGCAGTTCTTC.